The T cell receptor beta chain described here comes from a study of PD-L1 blockade in urothelial cancer. Study overall: Once treatment had started, blood was analyzed at 3 weeks (second dose) and again at 6 weeks.

Locally advanced or metastatic urothelial carcinoma affected all patients. Germline V gives CDR1 MDHEN, CDR2 SYDVKM. The V gene end was trimmed by 8 bases and the J gene end by 8 bases; junction bases not matched to a gene: 14. There are 14 residues in the CDR3. Sequencing was performed with immunoSEQ multiplex PCR; in TCRdb, only in-frame clones are kept and a portion is missing. The sample contains 50,000 to 65,000 clones, 86% of which appear only once. V usage is TRBV28 and J usage is TRBJ1-2; TRBD1 agrees at 7 bases. This TCR derives from a man in his forties or fifties with urothelial cancer. The sequencing here drew on PBMCs, taken around atezolizumab (anti-PD-L1) treatment. This CDR3 reads CASVRWTGLEGYTF. The CDR3 DNA follows: TGTGCCAGCGTCCGATGGACAGGCCTAGAGGGCTACACCTTC.